This is a list of T cell receptor beta chains from one sample in a study of a mutant IDH1 vaccine in newly diagnosed glioma. Clones were sequenced by immunoSEQ multiplex PCR, and TCRdb holds only the in-frame ones, with some missing. The data show tens of thousands of clones, about 81% seen once. Their target antigens are unknown. Sequenced material: PBMCs, taken from a glioma patient whose treatment included an IDH1 peptide vaccine. These receptors all come from a middle-aged man with glioma. Each CDR3 is given with its conserved first and last residue. Each record gives: CDR3 DNA, CDR3 protein, J gene, clone size, V gene, D gene. A D gene is named only where the DNA matches it firmly. Size values are once, few and many counts, or a class for expanded clones, and some rows have none.

TGTGCCAGCAGCTTGAGGGTTGCAGATACGCAGTATTTT | CASSLRVADTQYF | TRBJ2-3 | - | TRBV5-4 | -
TGTGCCAGCAGCGTAGACTTAACGGGACTAGGGGATACCGGGGAGCTGTTTTTT | CASSVDLTGLGDTGELFF | TRBJ2-2 | - | TRBV9 | TRBD2
TGTGCCAGCAGCGGCGGGGACAGCCGCACAGATACGCAGTATTTT | CASSGGDSRTDTQYF | TRBJ2-3 | few | TRBV5-4 | -
TGTGCCAGGACAGAGGACTATGGCTACACCTTC | CARTEDYGYTF | TRBJ1-2 | few | TRBV6-5 | -
TGTGCCAGCAGCCAAAAAAGGGGAAGTCAGCCCCAGCATTTT | CASSQKRGSQPQHF | TRBJ1-5 | few | TRBV16 | -
TGTGCCGCCCCGGGGCCCAACACCGGGGAGCTGTTTTTT | CAAPGPNTGELFF | TRBJ2-2 | few | TRBV19 | -
TGTGCCAGCAGCCCTATACCGGGACAGGCCCTCTCTGGGGCCAACGTCCTGACTTTC | CASSPIPGQALSGANVLTF | TRBJ2-6 | once | TRBV7-3 | TRBD1
TGTGCCTGGAGTGTACAGCTGGGCATTGGTAATTCACCCCTCCACTTT | CAWSVQLGIGNSPLHF | TRBJ1-6 | - | TRBV30 | -
TGTGCCAGTAGTTTAGGGGTGAACACTGAAGCTTTCTTT | CASSLGVNTEAFF | TRBJ1-1 | few | TRBV19 | -
TGCAGTGCTAGCACAAGTGAAAAACTGTTTTTT | CSASTSEKLFF | TRBJ1-4 | - | TRBV20-1 | -
TGTGCCAGCAGCTGGGTAACAGGGGGCACCGGGGAGCTGTTTTTT | CASSWVTGGTGELFF | TRBJ2-2 | - | TRBV5-4 | TRBD1
TGTGCCAGCAGCGCCAGGGTGGACGAGACCCAGTACTTC | CASSARVDETQYF | TRBJ2-5 | - | TRBV9 | -
TGTGCCATCAGTGAGGGGGGCGGAAATGAAAAACTGTTTTTT | CAISEGGGNEKLFF | TRBJ1-4 | - | TRBV10-3 | -
TGTGCCAGCCCTACTAGCGGGGGAGCGGAGACCCAGTACTTC | CASPTSGGAETQYF | TRBJ2-5 | few | TRBV28 | TRBD2
TGTGCCAGCAGCTCCGGGACAGGACGGGAGCAGTACTTC | CASSSGTGREQYF | TRBJ2-7 | - | TRBV11-3 | TRBD1
TGTGCCAGCAGTCCCCCGGGTCCACAAACAGATACGCAGTATTTT | CASSPPGPQTDTQYF | TRBJ2-3 | - | TRBV6-1 | -
TGTGCCAGCAGGGGACAAAACAATGAGCAGTTCTTC | CASRGQNNEQFF | TRBJ2-1 | - | TRBV2 | -
TGTGCCAGCTCCAACACAGATACGCAGTATTTT | CASSNTDTQYF | TRBJ2-3 | - | TRBV18 | -
TGCGCCAGCAGCTTGGGGGACAGGGAATCCCAAGAGACCCAGTACTTC | CASSLGDRESQETQYF | TRBJ2-5 | - | TRBV5-1 | TRBD1
TGTGCCAGTTCGAGGGGGAATAGCAATCAGCCCCAGCATTTT | CASSRGNSNQPQHF | TRBJ1-5 | - | TRBV19 | -
TGCGCCAGCAGCTTGGGGATGCTAGCGGCCTCCTACGAGCAGTACTTC | CASSLGMLAASYEQYF | TRBJ2-7 | - | TRBV5-1 | TRBD2
TGTGCCAGCAGTTTAGGACTAGGGACAGATACGCAGTATTTT | CASSLGLGTDTQYF | TRBJ2-3 | - | TRBV28 | TRBD2
TGTGCCAGCGCCCGTGGCCCAAGCTCCTACGAGCAGTACTTC | CASARGPSSYEQYF | TRBJ2-7 | - | TRBV9 | -
TGTGCCAGCAGCTCATCACGGGCAGCCAACGTCCTGACTTTC | CASSSSRAANVLTF | TRBJ2-6 | - | TRBV7-9 | -
TGTGCCAGCTCACCGTCCGGGACTGTCGCCGGGGAGCTGTTTTTT | CASSPSGTVAGELFF | TRBJ2-2 | - | TRBV18 | -
TGTGCCAGCAGTTTTTTAGCGGGAGAAGGCACCGGGGAGCTGTTTTTT | CASSFLAGEGTGELFF | TRBJ2-2 | - | TRBV27 | TRBD2
TGTGCCACCGCCGGGGGGAGCAGGGATTCACCCCTCCACTTT | CATAGGSRDSPLHF | TRBJ1-6 | - | TRBV10-3 | -
TGTGCCAGCTCACCTAAGCTCGGACTTACTAGCACAGATACGCAGTATTTT | CASSPKLGLTSTDTQYF | TRBJ2-3 | - | TRBV18 | -
TGTGCCAGCAGTTCTGGGAGCTCCTACAATGAGCAGTTCTTC | CASSSGSSYNEQFF | TRBJ2-1 | - | TRBV6-1 | -
TGTGCCAGCAGCGCCCGATGGCGTTTGGAGACCCAGTACTTC | CASSARWRLETQYF | TRBJ2-5 | - | TRBV7-2 | -
TGTGCCAGTAGTCCCCGGGCCCACCTACACTACGAGCAGTACTTC | CASSPRAHLHYEQYF | TRBJ2-7 | - | TRBV19 | -
TGTGCCAGCAGCTTCCCCTGGGGAATCACTGGCTACACCTTC | CASSFPWGITGYTF | TRBJ1-2 | - | TRBV7-2 | -
TGTGCCAGCAGCGACATTGGAGAGGGATCCAATGAGCAGTTCTTC | CASSDIGEGSNEQFF | TRBJ2-1 | - | TRBV5-6 | -
TGTGCCAGTAGCCGGGGGCCGCGGTCCGATTCACCCCTCCACTTT | CASSRGPRSDSPLHF | TRBJ1-6 | medium-sized | TRBV19 | -
TGTGCCAGCAGCTTAGTACAGGGTGGTCTACAGCCCCAGCATTTT | CASSLVQGGLQPQHF | TRBJ1-5 | - | TRBV7-2 | -
TGTGCCAGCCTAAGGTTCAGCAAACCCCACTATGGCTACACCTTC | CASLRFSKPHYGYTF | TRBJ1-2 | - | TRBV5-6 | -
TGTGCCAGCAGCTTATCCCGGACAGGCGGTGGCTACACCTTC | CASSLSRTGGGYTF | TRBJ1-2 | - | TRBV7-2 | TRBD1
TGTGCCAGCAGCACAGGGGTAGACTCCTACAATGAGCAGTTCTTC | CASSTGVDSYNEQFF | TRBJ2-1 | - | TRBV9 | TRBD1
TGTGCCAGCAGTTTCTCCACCGGGGAGCTGTTTTTT | CASSFSTGELFF | TRBJ2-2 | few | TRBV28 | -
TGTGCCAGCAGCTTGGTTCAAGAGACGAATCAGCCCCAGCATTTT | CASSLVQETNQPQHF | TRBJ1-5 | - | TRBV5-6 | -
TGTGCCAGCTCACCTCAGGGAGGCCCTAATGAAAAACTGTTTTTT | CASSPQGGPNEKLFF | TRBJ1-4 | - | TRBV18 | -
TGTGCCAGCAGCCCCCGGGCTAGCGGGGGGGCATACACAGATACGCAGTATTTT | CASSPRASGGAYTDTQYF | TRBJ2-3 | - | TRBV5-4 | TRBD2
TGTGCCAGCAGCTTGGGCGTCCAGAACGAGCAGTACTTC | CASSLGVQNEQYF | TRBJ2-7 | - | TRBV7-8 | -
TGTGCCAGCAGCTTCGGGGAGACCTACGAGCAGTACTTC | CASSFGETYEQYF | TRBJ2-7 | - | TRBV7-2 | -
TGTGCCAGCAGCGGGTTGGGAGGGGTCCCTGAAGCTTTCTTT | CASSGLGGVPEAFF | TRBJ1-1 | - | TRBV25-1 | -